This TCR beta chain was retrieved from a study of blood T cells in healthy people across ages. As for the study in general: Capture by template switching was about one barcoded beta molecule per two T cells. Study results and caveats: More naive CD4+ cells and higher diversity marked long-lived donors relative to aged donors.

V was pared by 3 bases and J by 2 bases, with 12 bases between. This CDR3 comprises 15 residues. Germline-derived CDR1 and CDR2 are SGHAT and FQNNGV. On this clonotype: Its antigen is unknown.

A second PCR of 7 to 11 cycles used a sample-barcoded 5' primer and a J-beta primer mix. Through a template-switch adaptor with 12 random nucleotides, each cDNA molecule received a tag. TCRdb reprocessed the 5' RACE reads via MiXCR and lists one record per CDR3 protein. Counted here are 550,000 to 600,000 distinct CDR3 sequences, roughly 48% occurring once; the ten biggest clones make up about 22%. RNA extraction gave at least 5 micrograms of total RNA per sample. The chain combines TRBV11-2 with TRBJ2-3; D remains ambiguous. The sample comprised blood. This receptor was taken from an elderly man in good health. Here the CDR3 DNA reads TGTGCCAGCAGCTTCGGGCGGAGATACACAGATACGCAGTATTTT. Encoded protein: CASSFGRRYTDTQYF.